The table lists the clone carrying this TCR beta chain with a few counts. Antigen: not known. This specimen comes from a study of graft-versus-host responses after intestinal transplantation. Study in general: Grafts were multivisceral, liver-intestinal, or isolated intestinal. Anti-thymocyte globulin induction preceded roughly 3 years of tacrolimus and steroid maintenance in all recipients.

Intraepithelial and lamina propria lymphocytes were released after the graft tissue was processed. V lost 11 bases to trimming and J lost 5 bases, with 13 bases between them. This CDR3 has 12 amino acids. Germline CDR1 and CDR2: SGHTA and FQGTGA. General study points: Detection of GvH clones occurred in recipient marrow, and some had their first appearance in ileum or blood. Individuals who had graft-donor T cell macrochimerism had allografts that showed high graft-versus-host to host-versus-graft clonal ratios.

Some clones are missing from TCRdb's copy, which holds only in-frame ones; the method was immunoSEQ multiplex PCR. The sample yields tens of thousands of clones, just over 75% seen once. This material consisted of ileum tissue, taken 12 days after intestinal transplant. The sequence derives from a human patient who received an intestinal transplant, so some T cells may come from the graft donor. The chain is built from TRBV7-3 and TRBJ2-1, with D possibly matching TRBD1 (5 bases). The CDR3 region has the DNA TGTGCCGGCCGACAGTGGGACAATGAGCAGTTCTTC. It yields the protein CAGRQWDNEQFF.